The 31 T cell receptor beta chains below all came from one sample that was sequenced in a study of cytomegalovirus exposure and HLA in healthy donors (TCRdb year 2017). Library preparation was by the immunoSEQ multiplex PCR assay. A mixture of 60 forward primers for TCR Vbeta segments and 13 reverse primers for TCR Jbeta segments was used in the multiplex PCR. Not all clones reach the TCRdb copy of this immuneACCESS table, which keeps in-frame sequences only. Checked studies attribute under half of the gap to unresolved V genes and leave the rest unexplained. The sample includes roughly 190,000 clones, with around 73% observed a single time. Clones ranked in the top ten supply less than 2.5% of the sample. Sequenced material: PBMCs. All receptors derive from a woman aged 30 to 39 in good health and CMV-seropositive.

CDR3 sequence: CASSKGLAGYEQYF. The CDR3 DNA is TGTGCCAGCAGCAAAGGACTAGCGGGTTACGAGCAGTACTTC. This chain uses TRBV21-1 with TRBJ2-7; TRBD2 is taken as the D call from the table, unchecked against the DNA. TRBV21-1 is a pseudogene. This CDR3 has 14 residues.

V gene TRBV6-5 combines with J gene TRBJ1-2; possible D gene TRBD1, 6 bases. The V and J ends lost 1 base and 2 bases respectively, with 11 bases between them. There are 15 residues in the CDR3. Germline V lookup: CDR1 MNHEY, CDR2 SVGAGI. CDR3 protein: CASSYLDRWNYGYTF. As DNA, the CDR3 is TGTGCCAGCAGTTACTTAGACAGGTGGAACTATGGCTACACCTTC.

CDR3 residues: CASSQIASSYEQYF. The CDR3 DNA is TGCGCCAGCAGCCAAATAGCGAGCTCCTACGAGCAGTACTTC. The chain is built from TRBV4-1 and TRBJ2-7; D possibly corresponds to TRBD2 (5 bases). Germline V gene sequence: CDR1 MGHRA, CDR2 YSYEKL. This CDR3 spans 14 amino acids. Trimming took 2 bases from V and 0 from J, leaving 8 bases between them.

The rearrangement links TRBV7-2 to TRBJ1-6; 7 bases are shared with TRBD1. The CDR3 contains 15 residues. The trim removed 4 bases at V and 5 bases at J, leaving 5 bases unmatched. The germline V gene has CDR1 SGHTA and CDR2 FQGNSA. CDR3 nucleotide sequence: TGTGCCAGCAGCTACCGACAGGGAAATAATTCACCCCTCCACTTT. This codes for CASSYRQGNNSPLHF.

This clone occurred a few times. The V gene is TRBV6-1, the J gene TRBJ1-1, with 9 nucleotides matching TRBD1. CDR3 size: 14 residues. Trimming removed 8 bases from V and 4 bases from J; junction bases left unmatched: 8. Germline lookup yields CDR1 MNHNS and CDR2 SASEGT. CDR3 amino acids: CASDRGGLGTEAFF. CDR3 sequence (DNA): TGTGCCAGCGACAGGGGGGGCCTCGGCACTGAAGCTTTCTTT.

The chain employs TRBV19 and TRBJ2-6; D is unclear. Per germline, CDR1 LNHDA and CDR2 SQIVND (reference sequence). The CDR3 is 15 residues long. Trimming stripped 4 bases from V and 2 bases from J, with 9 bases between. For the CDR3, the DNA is TGTGCCAGTAGTAATCGGAGTGCTGGGGCCAACGTCCTGACTTTC. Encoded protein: CASSNRSAGANVLTF.

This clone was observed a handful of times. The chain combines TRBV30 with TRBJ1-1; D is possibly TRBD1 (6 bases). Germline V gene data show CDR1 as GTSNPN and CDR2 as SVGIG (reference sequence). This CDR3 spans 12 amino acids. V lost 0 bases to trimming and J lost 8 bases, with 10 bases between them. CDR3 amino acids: CAWSVWGREAFF. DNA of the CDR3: TGTGCCTGGAGTGTGTGGGGGCGGGAAGCTTTCTTT.

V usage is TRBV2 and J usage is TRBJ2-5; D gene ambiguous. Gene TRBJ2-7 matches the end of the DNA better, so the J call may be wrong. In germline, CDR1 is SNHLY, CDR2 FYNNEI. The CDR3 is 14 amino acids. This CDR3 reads CASSERASSYEQYF. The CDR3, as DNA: TGTGCCAGCAGTGAAAGAGCATCTTCCTACGAGCAGTACTTC.

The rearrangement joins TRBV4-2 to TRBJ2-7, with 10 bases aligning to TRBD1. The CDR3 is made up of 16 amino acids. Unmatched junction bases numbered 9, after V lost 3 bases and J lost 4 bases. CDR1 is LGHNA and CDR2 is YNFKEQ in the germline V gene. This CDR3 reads CASSHSRDRGPYEQYF. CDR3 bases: TGTGCCAGCAGCCACAGCCGGGACAGGGGACCATACGAGCAGTACTTC.

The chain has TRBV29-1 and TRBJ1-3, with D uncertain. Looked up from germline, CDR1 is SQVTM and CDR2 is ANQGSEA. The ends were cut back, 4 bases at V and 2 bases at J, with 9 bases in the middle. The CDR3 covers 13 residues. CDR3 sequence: CSVGAATGNTIYF. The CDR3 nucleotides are TGCAGCGTTGGGGCAGCTACTGGAAACACCATATATTTT.

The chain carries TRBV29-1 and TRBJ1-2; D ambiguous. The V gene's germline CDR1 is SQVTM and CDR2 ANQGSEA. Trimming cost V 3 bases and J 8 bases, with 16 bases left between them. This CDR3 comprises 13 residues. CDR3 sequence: CSVDLRGGSGYTF. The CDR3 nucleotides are TGCAGCGTTGACCTCCGGGGAGGAAGCGGCTACACCTTC.

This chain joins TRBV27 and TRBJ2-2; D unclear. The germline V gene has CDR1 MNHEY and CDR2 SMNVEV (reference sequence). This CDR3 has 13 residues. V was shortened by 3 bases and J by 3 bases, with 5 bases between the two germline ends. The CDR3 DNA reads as TGTGCCAGCAGTTTCGCAGACACCGGGGAGCTGTTTTTT. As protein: CASSFADTGELFF.

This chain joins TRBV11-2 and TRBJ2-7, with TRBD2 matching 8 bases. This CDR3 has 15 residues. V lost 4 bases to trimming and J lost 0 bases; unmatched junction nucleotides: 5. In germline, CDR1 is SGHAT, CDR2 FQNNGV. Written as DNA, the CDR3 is TGTGCCAGCAGCTCCAGCGGGGGCCTCTCCTACGAGCAGTACTTC. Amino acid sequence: CASSSSGGLSYEQYF.

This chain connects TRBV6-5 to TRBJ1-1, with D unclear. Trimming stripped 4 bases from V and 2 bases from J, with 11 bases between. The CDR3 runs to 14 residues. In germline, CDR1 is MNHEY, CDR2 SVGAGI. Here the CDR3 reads CASSSRVGNTEAFF. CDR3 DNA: TGTGCCAGCAGTTCGAGGGTGGGAAACACTGAAGCTTTCTTT.

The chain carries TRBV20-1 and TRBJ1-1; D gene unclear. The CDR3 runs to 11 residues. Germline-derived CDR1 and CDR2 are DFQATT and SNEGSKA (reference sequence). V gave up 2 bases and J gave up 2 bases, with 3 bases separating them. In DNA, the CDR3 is TGCAGTGCTAGACTAAACACTGAAGCTTTCTTT. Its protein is CSARLNTEAFF.

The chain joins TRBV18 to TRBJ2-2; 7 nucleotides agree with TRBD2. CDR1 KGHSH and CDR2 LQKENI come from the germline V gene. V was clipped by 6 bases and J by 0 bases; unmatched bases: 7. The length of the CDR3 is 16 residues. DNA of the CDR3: TGTGCCAGCTCGTCCTGGACTAGGTCGAACACCGGGGAGCTGTTTTTT. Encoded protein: CASSSWTRSNTGELFF.

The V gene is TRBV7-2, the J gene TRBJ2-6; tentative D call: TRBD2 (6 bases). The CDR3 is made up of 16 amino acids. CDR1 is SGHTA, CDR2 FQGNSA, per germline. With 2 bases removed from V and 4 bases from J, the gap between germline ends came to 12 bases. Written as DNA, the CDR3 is TGTGCCAGCAGCTTACGGGCGGGGACCGGGGCCAACGTCCTGACTTTC. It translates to CASSLRAGTGANVLTF.

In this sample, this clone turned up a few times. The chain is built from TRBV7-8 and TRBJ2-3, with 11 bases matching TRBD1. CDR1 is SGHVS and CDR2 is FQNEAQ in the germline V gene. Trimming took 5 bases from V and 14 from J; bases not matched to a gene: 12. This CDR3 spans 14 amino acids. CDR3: CASSQTVTGTGGYF. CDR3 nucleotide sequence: TGTGCCAGCAGCCAAACAGTAACCGGGACAGGGGGGTATTTT.

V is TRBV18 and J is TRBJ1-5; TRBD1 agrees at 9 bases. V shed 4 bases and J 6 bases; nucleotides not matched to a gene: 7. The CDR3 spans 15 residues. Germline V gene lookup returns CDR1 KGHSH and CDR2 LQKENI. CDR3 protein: CASSQGQGSGQPQHF. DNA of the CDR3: TGTGCCAGCTCACAGGGACAGGGTAGCGGTCAGCCCCAGCATTTT.

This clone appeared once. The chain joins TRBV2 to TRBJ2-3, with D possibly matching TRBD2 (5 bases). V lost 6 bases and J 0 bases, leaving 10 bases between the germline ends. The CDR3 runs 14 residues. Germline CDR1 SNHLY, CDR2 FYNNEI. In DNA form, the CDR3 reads TGTGCCAGCAGCCGGACTTTAAGCACAGATACGCAGTATTTT. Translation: CASSRTLSTDTQYF.

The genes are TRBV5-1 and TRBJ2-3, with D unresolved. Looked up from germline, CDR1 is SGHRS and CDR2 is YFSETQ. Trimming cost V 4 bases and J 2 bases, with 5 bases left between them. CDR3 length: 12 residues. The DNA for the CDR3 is TGCGCCAGCAGCCGGGTCACAGATACGCAGTATTTT. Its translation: CASSRVTDTQYF.

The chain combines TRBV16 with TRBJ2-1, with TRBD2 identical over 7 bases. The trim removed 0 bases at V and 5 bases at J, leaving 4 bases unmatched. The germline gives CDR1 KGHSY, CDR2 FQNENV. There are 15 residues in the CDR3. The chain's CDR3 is CASSQSIGGDNEQFF. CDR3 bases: TGTGCCAGCAGCCAATCGATTGGGGGGGACAATGAGCAGTTCTTC.

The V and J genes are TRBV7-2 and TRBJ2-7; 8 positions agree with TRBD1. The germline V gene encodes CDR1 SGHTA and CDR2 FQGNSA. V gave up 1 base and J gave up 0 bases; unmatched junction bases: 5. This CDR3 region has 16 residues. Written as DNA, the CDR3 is TGTGCCAGCAGCTTAGGGGACAGGCTCCTCTCCTACGAGCAGTACTTC. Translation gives CASSLGDRLLSYEQYF. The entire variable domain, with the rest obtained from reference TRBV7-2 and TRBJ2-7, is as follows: GAGVSQSPSNKVTEKGKDVELRCDPISGHTALYWYRQSLGQGLEFLIYFQGNSAPDKSGLPSDRFSAERTGGSVSTLTIQRTQQEDSAVYLCASSLGDRLLSYEQYFGPGTRLTVT.

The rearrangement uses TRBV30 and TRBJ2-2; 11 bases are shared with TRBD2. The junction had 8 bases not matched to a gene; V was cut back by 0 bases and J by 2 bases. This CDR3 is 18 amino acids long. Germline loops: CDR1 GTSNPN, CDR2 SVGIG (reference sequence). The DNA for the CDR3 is TGTGCCTGGAGTGTTTTAGCGGGAGGGCCGGTTAACACCGGGGAGCTGTTTTTT. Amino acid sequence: CAWSVLAGGPVNTGELFF.

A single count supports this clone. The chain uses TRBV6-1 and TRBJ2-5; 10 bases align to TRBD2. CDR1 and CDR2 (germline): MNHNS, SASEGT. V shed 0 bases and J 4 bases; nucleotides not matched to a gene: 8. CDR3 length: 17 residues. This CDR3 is CASSEATASGGGETQYF. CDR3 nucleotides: TGTGCCAGCAGTGAAGCGACGGCTAGCGGGGGTGGAGAGACCCAGTACTTC.

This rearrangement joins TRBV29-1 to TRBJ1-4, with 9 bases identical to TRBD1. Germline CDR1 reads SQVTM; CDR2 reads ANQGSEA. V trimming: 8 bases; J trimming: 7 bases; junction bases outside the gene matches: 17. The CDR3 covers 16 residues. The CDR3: CSFGTGFYSSSEKLFF. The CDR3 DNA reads TGCAGCTTTGGGACAGGGTTTTACTCCTCTAGTGAAAAACTGTTTTTT.

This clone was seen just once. The CDR3 loop is CASSYRDRPYQPQHF. For the CDR3, the DNA is TGTGCCAGCAGCTACCGGGACAGACCCTATCAGCCCCAGCATTTT. The chain is built from TRBV28 and TRBJ1-5; 7 bases line up with TRBD1. Germline loops: CDR1 MDHEN, CDR2 SYDVKM. V was pared by 6 bases and J by 5 bases, with 10 bases of the junction left unmatched. The CDR3 has 15 amino acids. Variable domain in full (rest from reference TRBV28 and TRBJ1-5): DVKVTQSSRYLVKRTGEKVFLECVQDMDHENMFWYRQDPGLGLRLIYFSYDVKMKEKGDIPEGYSVSREKKERFSLILESASTNQTSMYLCASSYRDRPYQPQHFGDGTRLSIL.

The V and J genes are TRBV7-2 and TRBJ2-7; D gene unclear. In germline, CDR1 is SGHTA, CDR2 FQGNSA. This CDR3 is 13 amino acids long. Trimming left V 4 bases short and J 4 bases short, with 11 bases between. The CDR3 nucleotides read TGTGCCAGCAGCTCAAATGCAGTGTACGAGCAGTACTTC. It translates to CASSSNAVYEQYF.

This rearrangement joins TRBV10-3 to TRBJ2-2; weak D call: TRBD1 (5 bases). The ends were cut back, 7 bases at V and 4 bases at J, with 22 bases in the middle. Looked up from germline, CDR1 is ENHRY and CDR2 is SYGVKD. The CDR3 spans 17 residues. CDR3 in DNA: TGTGCCATCAACCGACAGAAACTCTCACCAGGCACCGGGGAGCTGTTTTTT. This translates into CAINRQKLSPGTGELFF.

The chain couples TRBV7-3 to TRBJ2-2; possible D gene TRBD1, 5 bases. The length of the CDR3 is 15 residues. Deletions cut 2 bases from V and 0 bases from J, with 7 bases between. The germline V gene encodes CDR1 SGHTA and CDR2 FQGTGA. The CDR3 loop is CASSLAGSNTGELFF. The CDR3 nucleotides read TGTGCCAGCAGCTTAGCAGGGTCGAACACCGGGGAGCTGTTTTTT.

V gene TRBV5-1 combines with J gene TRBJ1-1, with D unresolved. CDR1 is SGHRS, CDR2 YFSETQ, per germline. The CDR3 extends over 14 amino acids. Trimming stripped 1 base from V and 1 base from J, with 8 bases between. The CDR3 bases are TGCGCCAGCAGCTTGTTACTCTCGAACACTGAAGCTTTCTTT. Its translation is CASSLLLSNTEAFF.